Below are 21 T cell receptor beta chains sequenced from a single sample in a study of tumor-infiltrating lymphocytes in oesophageal squamous cell carcinoma. Via MiXCR, TCRdb re-called the PCR reads, giving one row per CDR3 protein. The sample has 9,000 to 13,000 distinct CDR3 sequences; over 50% are singletons. The sequenced material came from esophageal tumor tissue. All receptors derive from a male donor with esophageal squamous cell carcinoma.

CDR3 loop: CASSLRQVAGELFF. The DNA of the CDR3 is TGTGCCAGCAGCTTACGACAGGTGGCCGGGGAGCTGTTTTTT. V and J are TRBV11-3 and TRBJ2-2; D may be TRBD1 (6 bases). The CDR3 runs to 14 residues. V lost 2 bases and J 6 bases, leaving 10 bases between the germline ends. Germline V gene sequence: CDR1 SGHNT, CDR2 YENEEA.

This chain connects TRBV7-4 to TRBJ2-5; maybe TRBD1 (6 bases). The DNA end favors TRBJ2-7, so the J call may be wrong. Germline loops: CDR1 SGHVT, CDR2 SQSDAQ. The CDR3 has 14 amino acids. CDR3 in amino acids: CASSLSGGGYEQYF. CDR3 coding DNA: TGTGCCAGCAGCTTAAGTGGGGGCGGCTACGAGCAGTACTTC.

This clonotype has only one observation. V is TRBV7-3 and J is TRBJ2-1; TRBD2 aligns across 7 bases. CDR1 is SGHTA, CDR2 FQGTGA, per germline. The CDR3 length is 14 residues. V shed 6 bases and J 5 bases; nucleotides not matched to a gene: 7. The CDR3 protein is CASRTSGTNNEQFF. CDR3 coding DNA: TGTGCCAGCAGAACGAGCGGGACTAACAATGAGCAGTTCTTC.

This chain joins TRBV7-2 and TRBJ2-1, with 10 bases that match TRBD2. The tail of the sequence fits TRBJ2-5 better, so the J call may be wrong. CDR1 is SGHTA, CDR2 FQGNSA, per germline. There are 16 residues in the CDR3. The CDR3 sequence is CASSLGLAGVQETQYF. CDR3 in DNA: TGTGCCAGCAGCTTAGGACTAGCGGGTGTCCAAGAGACCCAGTACTTC.

The chain links TRBV6-1 to TRBJ2-7; TRBD2 aligns across 13 bases. J lost 6 bases, V lost 5 bases, and 7 bases had no gene match. The germline CDR1 and CDR2 sequences are MNHNS and SASEGT. CDR3 length: 15 amino acids. The CDR3 nucleotides read TGTGCCAGCAGTCAACCGGGACTAGCGGGACTCGAGCAGTACTTC. It yields the protein CASSQPGLAGLEQYF.

Turning to this clonotype: Germline and junction disagree at one end, which may indicate a read error. The rearrangement uses TRBV19 and TRBJ1-1; TRBD1 is a possible D gene (5 bases). The CDR3 totals 13 residues. Germline-derived CDR1 and CDR2 are LNHDA and SQIVND (reference sequence). The CDR3 coding sequence is TGTGCCAGTAGCACAACAGGCATGGATACGCAGGATTTT. Amino acid sequence: CASSTTGMDTQDF.

There are many counts of this clonotype. This rearrangement joins TRBV11-2 to TRBJ2-7; D ambiguous. The ends were cut back, 1 base at V and 0 bases at J, with 13 bases in the middle. CDR3 length: 16 residues. Per the germline V gene, CDR1 is SGHAT and CDR2 is FQNNGV. The CDR3 loop is CASSLGARPISYEQYF. CDR3 sequence (DNA): TGTGCCAGCAGCTTAGGGGCCCGGCCGATCTCCTACGAGCAGTACTTC.

This chain uses TRBV7-3 with TRBJ2-1, with TRBD2 matching 13 bases. Germline loops: CDR1 SGHTA, CDR2 FQGTGA. J gave up 10 bases and V 5 bases, and 8 bases lay outside the gene matches. This CDR3 contains 15 residues. The CDR3 DNA sequence: TGTGCCAGCAGCACCGGGACTAGCGGGATCAGGGAGCAGTTCTTC. This encodes CASSTGTSGIREQFF.

This clonotype was found many times. The gene calls are TRBV7-3 and TRBJ2-7, with TRBD2 matching 7 bases. Germline CDR1 is SGHTA and CDR2 is FQGTGA. Unmatched junction bases numbered 9, after V lost 5 bases and J lost 5 bases. This CDR3 spans 14 amino acids. The chain's CDR3 is CASSPMGGVHEQYF. CDR3 sequence (DNA): TGTGCCAGCAGCCCGATGGGGGGGGTCCACGAGCAGTACTTC.

This clonotype was seen a single time. The rearrangement joins TRBV7-2 to TRBJ2-5, with D possibly matching TRBD1 (6 bases). Trimming removed 2 bases at V and 4 bases at J, with 11 bases between. There are 14 residues in the CDR3. In germline, CDR1 is SGHTA, CDR2 FQGNSA. The CDR3 loop is CASSLQGLGETQYF. The CDR3 DNA is TGTGCCAGCAGCTTACAGGGGTTGGGAGAGACCCAGTACTTC.

V usage is TRBV28 and J usage is TRBJ2-3; D gene unclear. The CDR3 covers 15 residues. V was pared by 2 bases and J by 0 bases, with 9 bases between. Looked up from germline, CDR1 is MDHEN and CDR2 is SYDVKM. The CDR3 sequence: CASSLARASTDTQYF. The CDR3 bases are TGTGCCAGCAGTTTAGCTCGTGCTAGCACAGATACGCAGTATTTT.

This clonotype was counted only a few times. The chain recombines TRBV7-2 with TRBJ2-1; D may match TRBD1 or TRBD2 (5 bases each). The end of the DNA aligns better with TRBJ2-7, so the J call may be wrong. CDR1 SGHTA and CDR2 FQGNSA come from the germline V gene. The CDR3 extends over 17 amino acids. CDR3 amino acids: CASSLGGTHLPSYEQYF. CDR3 in DNA: TGTGCCAGCAGCTTAGGTGGGACCCACCTACCCAGCTACGAGCAGTACTTC.

The rearrangement joins TRBV7-3 to TRBJ2-3, with 12 bases lining up with TRBD2. The germline gives CDR1 SGHTA, CDR2 FQGTGA. This CDR3 region has 17 residues. The junction had 8 bases not matched to a gene; V was cut back by 3 bases and J by 4 bases. CDR3 nucleotide sequence: TGTGCCAGCAGCTTGACTAGCGGGAGTAGATATGCAGATACGCAGTATTTT. Protein sequence: CASSLTSGSRYADTQYF.

This clonotype counts as large (0.1 to 1%). The chain links TRBV10-1 to TRBJ2-3; 8 bases match TRBD2. The CDR3 loop spans 15 amino acids. Germline V gene sequence: CDR1 WNHNN, CDR2 SYGVQD (reference sequence). The V and J ends lost 8 bases and 3 bases, in that order; junction bases with no gene match: 10. CDR3 sequence reads: CASQKAGDGTDTQYF. The DNA for the CDR3 is TGCGCCAGCCAAAAAGCGGGAGACGGGACAGATACGCAGTATTTT.

The CDR3 is CAISAGGRDEQFF. The CDR3 nucleotides read TGTGCCATCAGTGCCGGGGGCCGAGATGAGCAGTTCTTC. This chain links TRBV10-3 with TRBJ2-3; D may be TRBD1 or TRBD2 (6 bases each). The J call may be in error: the DNA end matches TRBJ2-1 better. Germline V gene lookup returns CDR1 ENHRY and CDR2 SYGVKD. CDR3 length equals 13 residues.

V gene TRBV18 combines with J gene TRBJ2-1; the D is unclear. CDR1 and CDR2 from the germline V gene are KGHSH and LQKENI. The CDR3 is made up of 11 amino acids. The ends were cut back, 5 bases at V and 8 bases at J, with 7 bases in the middle. CDR3 nucleotide sequence: TGTGCCAGCTCAGCTCTGCATGAGCAGTTCTTC. Translated, it gives CASSALHEQFF.

This chain uses TRBV7-2 with TRBJ2-1; possibly TRBD1 for D (5 bases). The CDR3 covers 15 residues. Germline CDR1 reads SGHTA; CDR2 reads FQGNSA. V was cut by 2 bases and J by 1 base, with 9 bases left in between. The CDR3 region has the DNA TGTGCCAGCAGCTTAATGGGGCCGTCCTACAATGAGCAGTTCTTC. Its protein is CASSLMGPSYNEQFF.

This chain connects TRBV7-6 to TRBJ1-4; 7 nucleotides align to TRBD1. In germline, CDR1 is SGHVS, CDR2 FNYEAQ. V trimming: 5 bases; J trimming: 7 bases; junction bases outside the gene matches: 10. The CDR3 runs 15 residues. CDR3 coding DNA: TGTGCCAGCAGCGAGGACAGGCCTCAGGTTGAAAAACTGTTTTTT. Translated, it gives CASSEDRPQVEKLFF.

By proportion, this clonotype is medium-sized. The chain employs TRBV7-3 and TRBJ2-3; a weak D match, TRBD2 (6 bases). Germline V gene data show CDR1 as SGHTA and CDR2 as FQGTGA. This CDR3 comprises 14 residues. The V gene lost 5 bases and the J gene lost 0 bases, with 9 bases spanning the gap. The CDR3 DNA sequence: TGTGCCAGCAGCCAAGGACTAAGCACAGATACGCAGTATTTT. Translated: CASSQGLSTDTQYF.

Comments on this clonotype: The junction differs from germline at one of its ends, possibly a read error. This chain joins TRBV7-9 and TRBJ1-6; D gene uncertain. CDR3 size: 14 residues. Germline V lookup: CDR1 SEHNR, CDR2 FQNEAQ (reference sequence). CDR3: CASSRDGLADEQYF. Here the CDR3 DNA reads TGTGCTAGCAGCCGAGACGGCCTTGCGGACGAGCAGTACTTT.

The chain recombines TRBV6-5 with TRBJ2-4; 10 bases align to TRBD1. The DNA end is a closer match to TRBJ2-7, so the J assignment may be wrong. Germline V gene lookup returns CDR1 MNHEY and CDR2 SVGAGI. The CDR3 is 12 amino acids. The CDR3 nucleotides read TGTGCCCGCCGGGACAGGGGCTACGAGCAGTACTTC. This codes for CARRDRGYEQYF.